This T cell receptor (beta chain) was sequenced in a study of PD-1 blockade in classical Hodgkin lymphoma. Sequencing used immunoSEQ multiplex PCR; TCRdb keeps in-frame clones, though not all of them. The sample has 90,000 to 100,000 clones, around 80% seen once. For this clone: Its target is unknown.

Time point denoted: cycle 4 day 1 (C4D1), after more than 5 weeks of nivolumab. The patients all showed relapse after autologous stem cell transplantation, while their brentuximab vedotin exposure varied. Under best response, outcomes were complete response, partial response or progressive disease. Germline CDR1 MNHEY, CDR2 SVGAGI. The CDR3 is 13 amino acids. Trimming shortened V by 7 bases and J by 6 bases, and 15 bases separated the two germline ends. Regarding the study as a whole: Newly diagnosed patients reportedly trailed healthy donors in baseline TCR diversity. Although disease activity or prior therapy may be involved, causes of the repertoire differences remain undefined. Unlike CD8+ TCR diversity, which did not rise significantly by C4D1, CD4+ TCR diversity did.

The sequencing here drew on peripheral blood mononuclear cells (PBMCs), taken before the fourth cycle of nivolumab. This sequence originates from a human donor with classical Hodgkin lymphoma. The chain recombines TRBV6-5 with TRBJ1-1; D might be TRBD1 (6 bases). CDR3 loop: CASTRWRGAEAFF. CDR3 DNA sequence: TGTGCCAGCACCCGGTGGAGGGGGGCTGAAGCTTTCTTT.